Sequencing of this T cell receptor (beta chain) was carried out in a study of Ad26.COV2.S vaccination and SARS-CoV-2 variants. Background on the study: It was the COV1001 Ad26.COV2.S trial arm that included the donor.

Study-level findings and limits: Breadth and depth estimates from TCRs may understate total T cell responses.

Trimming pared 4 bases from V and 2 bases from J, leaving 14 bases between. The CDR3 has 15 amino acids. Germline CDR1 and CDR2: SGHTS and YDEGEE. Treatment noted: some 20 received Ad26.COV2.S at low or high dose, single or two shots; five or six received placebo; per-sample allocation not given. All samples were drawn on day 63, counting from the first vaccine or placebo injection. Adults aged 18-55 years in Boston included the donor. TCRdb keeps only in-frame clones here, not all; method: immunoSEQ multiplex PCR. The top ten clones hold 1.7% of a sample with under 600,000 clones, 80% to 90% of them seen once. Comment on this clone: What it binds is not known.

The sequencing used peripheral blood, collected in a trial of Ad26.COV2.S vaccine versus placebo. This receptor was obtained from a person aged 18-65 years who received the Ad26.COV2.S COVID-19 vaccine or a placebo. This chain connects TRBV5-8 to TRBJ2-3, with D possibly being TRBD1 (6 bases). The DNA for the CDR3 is TGTGCCAGCAGCCCCGGGACACGCATCACAGATACGCAGTATTTT. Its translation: CASSPGTRITDTQYF.